The rows below give T cell receptor beta chains drawn from one sample of a study of T cell responses to AZD1222 COVID-19 vaccine. The protocol was immunoSEQ multiplex PCR, while the TCRdb copy is restricted to in-frame clones and leaves out a portion. The data show roughly 150,000 clones, with about nine tenths seen just once and about 5.9% held by the top ten. Sequenced material: peripheral blood, taken 28 days after the second AZD1222 dose. The source is an adult who received the AZD1222 COVID-19 vaccine. Each CDR3 is given with its conserved first and last residue. The order of the fields is D gene, clone size, V gene, J gene, CDR3 protein, CDR3 DNA. The D gene is left open where the match is weak. Rows may omit the clone size; those that give it use once, few, many or a size class.

D: -
size: -
V: TRBV28
J: TRBJ1-1
CDR3: CASSFAKGEAFF
DNA: TGTGCCAGCAGTTTTGCAAAGGGGGAAGCTTTCTTT

D: -
size: -
V: TRBV30
J: TRBJ2-1
CDR3: CAWSGGTRSGGVFF
DNA: TGTGCCTGGAGTGGCGGGACTCGGAGTGGGGGAGTGTTCTTC

D: TRBD1
size: -
V: TRBV6-5
J: TRBJ1-5
CDR3: CASRNRGYSNQPQHF
DNA: TGTGCCAGCAGGAACAGGGGGTATAGCAATCAGCCCCAGCATTTT

D: -
size: -
V: TRBV27
J: TRBJ1-6
CDR3: CASSLSFSLTNYNSPLHF
DNA: TGTGCCAGCAGTTTATCCTTCAGTCTTACAAATTATAATTCACCCCTCCACTTT

D: TRBD1
size: -
V: TRBV27
J: TRBJ1-3
CDR3: CASSAQGAGGNTIYF
DNA: TGTGCCAGCAGTGCACAGGGGGCAGGTGGAAACACCATATATTTT

D: -
size: once
V: TRBV29-1
J: TRBJ1-2
CDR3: CSVDKGDNYGYTF
DNA: TGCAGCGTTGACAAGGGGGACAACTATGGCTACACCTTC

D: -
size: -
V: TRBV27
J: TRBJ1-1
CDR3: CASSLGMNTEAFF
DNA: TGTGCCAGCAGTTTAGGCATGAACACTGAAGCTTTCTTT

D: -
size: -
V: TRBV30
J: TRBJ2-5
CDR3: CAWSVPGLQETQYF
DNA: TGTGCCTGGAGTGTACCGGGGTTACAAGAGACCCAGTACTTC

D: -
size: once
V: TRBV19
J: TRBJ2-5
CDR3: CASSIDLAGQSQETQYF
DNA: TGTGCCAGTAGTATAGATCTAGCCGGGCAGTCCCAAGAGACCCAGTACTTC

D: -
size: -
V: TRBV15
J: TRBJ1-4
CDR3: CATSRPTVSEKLFF
DNA: TGTGCCACCAGCAGACCTACAGTCAGCGAGAAACTGTTTTTT

D: -
size: -
V: TRBV29-1
J: TRBJ1-5
CDR3: CSVVLSSNQPQHF
DNA: TGCAGCGTTGTCTTGAGTAGCAATCAGCCCCAGCATTTT

D: TRBD1
size: -
V: TRBV5-1
J: TRBJ2-7
CDR3: CASSLEGAHYEQYF
DNA: TGCGCCAGCAGCTTGGAGGGGGCCCACTACGAGCAGTACTTC

D: -
size: -
V: TRBV15
J: TRBJ2-2
CDR3: CATTTRQLFRTGELFF
DNA: TGTGCCACCACCACGAGACAGTTATTTAGAACCGGGGAGCTGTTTTTT

D: TRBD1
size: once
V: TRBV3-1/TRBV3-2
J: TRBJ1-1
CDR3: CASSHSTKGALSEAFF
DNA: TGTGCCAGCAGCCATAGTACGAAGGGGGCCTTGTCTGAAGCTTTCTTT

D: -
size: -
V: TRBV28
J: TRBJ2-1
CDR3: CASSLFWGNEQFF
DNA: TGTGCCAGCAGTTTATTTTGGGGGAATGAGCAGTTCTTC

D: TRBD2
size: -
V: TRBV4-3
J: TRBJ2-7
CDR3: CASSRELLAGVHEQYF
DNA: TGCGCCAGCAGCCGGGAGCTTTTAGCGGGAGTTCACGAGCAGTACTTC

D: -
size: -
V: TRBV6-5
J: TRBJ2-5
CDR3: CASSRGTFQETQYF
DNA: TGTGCCAGCAGTCGGGGGACTTTTCAAGAGACCCAGTACTTC

D: -
size: -
V: TRBV18
J: TRBJ1-1
CDR3: CASSAEEAFF
DNA: TGTGCCAGCTCCGCAGAGGAAGCTTTCTTT